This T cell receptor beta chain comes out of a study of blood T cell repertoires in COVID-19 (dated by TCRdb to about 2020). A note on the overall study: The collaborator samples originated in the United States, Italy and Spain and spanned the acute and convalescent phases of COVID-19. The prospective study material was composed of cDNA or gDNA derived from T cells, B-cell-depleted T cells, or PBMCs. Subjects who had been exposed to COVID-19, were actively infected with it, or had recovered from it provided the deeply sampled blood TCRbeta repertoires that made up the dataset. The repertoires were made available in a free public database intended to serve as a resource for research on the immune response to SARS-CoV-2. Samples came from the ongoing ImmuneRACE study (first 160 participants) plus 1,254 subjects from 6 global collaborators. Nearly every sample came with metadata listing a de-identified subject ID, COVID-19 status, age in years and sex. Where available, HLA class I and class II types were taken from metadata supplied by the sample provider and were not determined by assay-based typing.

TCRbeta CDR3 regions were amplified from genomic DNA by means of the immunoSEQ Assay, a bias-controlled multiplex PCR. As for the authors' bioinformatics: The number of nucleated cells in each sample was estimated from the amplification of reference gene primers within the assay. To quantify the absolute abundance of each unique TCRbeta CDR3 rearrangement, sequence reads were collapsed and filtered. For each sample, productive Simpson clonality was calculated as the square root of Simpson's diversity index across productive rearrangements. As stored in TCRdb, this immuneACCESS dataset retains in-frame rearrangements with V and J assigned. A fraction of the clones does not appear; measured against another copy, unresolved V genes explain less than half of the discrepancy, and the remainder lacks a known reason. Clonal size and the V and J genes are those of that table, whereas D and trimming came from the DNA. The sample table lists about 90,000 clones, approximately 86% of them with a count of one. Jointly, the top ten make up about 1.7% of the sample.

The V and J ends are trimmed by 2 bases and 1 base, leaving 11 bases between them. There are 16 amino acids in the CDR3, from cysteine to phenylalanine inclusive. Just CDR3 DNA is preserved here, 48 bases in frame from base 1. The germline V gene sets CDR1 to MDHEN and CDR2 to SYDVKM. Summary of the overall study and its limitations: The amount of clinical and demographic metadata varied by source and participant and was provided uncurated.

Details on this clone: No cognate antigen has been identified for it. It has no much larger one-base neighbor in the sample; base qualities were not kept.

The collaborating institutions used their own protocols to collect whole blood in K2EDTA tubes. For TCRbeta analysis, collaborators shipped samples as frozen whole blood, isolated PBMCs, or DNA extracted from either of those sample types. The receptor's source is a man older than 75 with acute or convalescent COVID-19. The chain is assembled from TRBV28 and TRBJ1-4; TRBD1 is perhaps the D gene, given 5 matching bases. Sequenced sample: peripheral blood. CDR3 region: CASSLAGERTNEKLFF. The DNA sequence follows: TGTGCCAGCAGTTTAGCGGGGGAACGAACTAATGAAAAACTGTTTTTT.